This T cell receptor beta chain stems from a study of T cell repertoires in cytomegalovirus infection. Overall study findings and caveats: The ex vivo response was dominated by HLA-C-restricted CMV-specific TCR beta clonotypes. Accumulated public TCR beta family frequency recognized individuals carrying CMV together with the relevant HLA.

Trimming took 0 bases from V and 6 from J, leaving 13 bases between them. CDR3 length equals 15 residues. The germline V gene encodes CDR1 SGDLS and CDR2 YYNGEE. Each CDR3 protein is one row after TCRdb ran MiXCR on the reads. The data show about 920,000 distinct CDR3 sequences, about 33% seen once. This clonotype was detected a few times. The antigen remains undetermined. This chain links TRBV9 with TRBJ2-1, with D maybe TRBD2 (6 bases). The specimen was cultured CD8+ T cells from PBMCs, collected from culture after CMV antigen stimulation. The source of this sequence is a human donor in good health (CMV status not recorded). Some clones in this sample may be carry-over from other donors' samples. For the CDR3, the DNA is TGTGCCAGCAGCGTAGGGTCGGCCGGGGGCAATGAGCAGTTCTTC. Translated: CASSVGSAGGNEQFF. Drawing the rest from reference TRBV9 and TRBJ2-1, the complete variable domain is DSGVTQTPKHLITATGQRVTLRCSPRSGDLSVYWYQQSLDQGLQFLIQYYNGEERAKGNILERFSAQQFPDLHSELNLSSLELGDSALYFCASSVGSAGGNEQFFGPGTRLTVL.